The table lists the clone carrying this T cell receptor beta chain with a few counts. This sample was included in a study of blood T cell repertoires in COVID-19. Study context: Donors in the United States, Italy and Spain gave samples during acute or convalescent COVID-19. T cells, B-cell-depleted T cells, or PBMCs provided the cDNA or gDNA that served as material.

V shed 1 base and J 3 bases; nucleotides not matched to a gene: 7. Germline V CDR1 and CDR2: LNHDA, SQIVND (reference sequence). The CDR3 contains 16 residues. Original analysis: Reference gene primers were amplified, and this amplification served to estimate nucleated cell counts. The data were produced by immunoSEQ multiplex PCR, yet TCRdb's version contains in-frame clones alone and is incomplete. V and J calls and clone size are given by that table; D and trimming were obtained from the DNA. The repertoire holds approximately 74,000 clones, with less than 95% as singletons. Source material: peripheral blood. J is TRBJ2-7 and V is TRBV19; TRBD2 aligns across 9 bases. The TCR sequence derives from a woman aged 60-75 years with active COVID-19. DNA for the CDR3: TGTGCCAGTAGTATAGGAGCGCTAGCGGGATTCTACGAGCAGTACTTC. Its protein is CASSIGALAGFYEQYF. The entire variable domain, with the rest obtained from reference TRBV19 and TRBJ2-7, is as follows: DGGITQSPKYLFRKEGQNVTLSCEQNLNHDAMYWYRQDPGQGLRLIYYSQIVNDFQKGDIAEGYSVSREKKESFPLTVTSAQKNPTAFYLCASSIGALAGFYEQYFGPGTRLTVT.